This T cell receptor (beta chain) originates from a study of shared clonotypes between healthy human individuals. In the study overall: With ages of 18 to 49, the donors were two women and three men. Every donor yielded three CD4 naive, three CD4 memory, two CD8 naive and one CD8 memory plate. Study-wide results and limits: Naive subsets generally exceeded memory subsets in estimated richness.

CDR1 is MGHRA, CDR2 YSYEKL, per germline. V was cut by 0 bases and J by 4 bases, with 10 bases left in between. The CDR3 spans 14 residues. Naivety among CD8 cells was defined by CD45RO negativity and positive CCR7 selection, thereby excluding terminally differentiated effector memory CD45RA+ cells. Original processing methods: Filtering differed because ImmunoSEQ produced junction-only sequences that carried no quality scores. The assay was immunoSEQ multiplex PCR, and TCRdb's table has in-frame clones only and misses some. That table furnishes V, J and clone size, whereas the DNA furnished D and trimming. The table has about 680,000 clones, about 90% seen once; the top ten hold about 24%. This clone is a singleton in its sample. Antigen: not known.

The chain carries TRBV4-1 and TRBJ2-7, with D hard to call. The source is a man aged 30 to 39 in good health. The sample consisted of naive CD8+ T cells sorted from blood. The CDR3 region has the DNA TGCGCCAGCAGCCAAGAGTCAGGACGATACGAGCAGTACTTC. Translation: CASSQESGRYEQYF.